Sequencing of this TCR beta chain was carried out in a study of neurological immune-mediated disorders. General study results and limits: Phylogenetic grouping placed 18 of 34 multiple sclerosis patients' repertoires in one related-CDR3 cluster, a possible signature. Healthy controls had more TCR clonal expansion than multiple sclerosis, which showed the least, whereas HTLV-1-associated myelopathy showed the most.

The method for making cDNA was 5'RACE, and it used 10-nucleotide random UMIs. TCRdb passed the 5' RACE reads through MiXCR, listing each CDR3 protein once. Among roughly 89,000 distinct CDR3 sequences listed, approximately 2.8% were seen once. The V end lost 1 base, the J end lost 0 bases, and 13 bases lay between the germline ends. CDR3 size: 16 residues. Germline V gene data show CDR1 as LGHNA and CDR2 as YSLEER. PBMCs numbering 2 million and stored at -80 C yielded the unsorted libraries. This clonotype was recorded many times. Its matching antigen is unknown. Sequencing was done on a sample of PBMCs. The chain employs TRBV4-3 and TRBJ2-7; D perhaps matches TRBD1 (5 bases). This clonotype was sampled from a young woman with multiple sclerosis. The CDR3 nucleotides are TGCGCCAGCAGCCAAGGGCAAGGGGCGAGCTCCTACGAGCAGTACTTC. Protein product: CASSQGQGASSYEQYF.